This T cell receptor beta chain was retrieved from a study of T cell clones after liver transplantation. Overall study: Immunosuppression withdrawal was tried within 2 years after liver transplantation in this trial. A pre-transplant mixed lymphocyte reaction with TCRbeta sequencing defined graft-donor-reactive clones followed in post-transplant blood. Graft-donor-reactive sequences were compared with third-party-reactive TCRbeta sequences from pre-transplant mixed lymphocyte reactions. The study, taken as a whole, reports: Low donor cell numbers restricted donor-reactive repertoire measurement in two subjects.

This table comes from immunoSEQ multiplex PCR, and its TCRdb copy is limited to in-frame clones, with some not included. The table records about 78,000 clones, roughly 80% of them present only once. Of note for this clone: The antigen is unknown.

CDR1 SGHTA and CDR2 FQGTGA come from the germline V gene. V lost 4 bases to trimming and J lost 6 bases, with 11 bases between them. This CDR3 contains 13 residues. This sequence originates from a human donor who received a liver transplant. The sample in question was CD4+ T cells from blood, obtained before liver transplant. The chain couples TRBV7-3 to TRBJ2-3; D is unresolved. The CDR3 protein is CASSSPNRDTQYF. The CDR3 bases are TGTGCCAGCAGCTCCCCTAATCGGGATACGCAGTATTTT.